A single sample is the source of the 20 T cell receptor beta chains below, sequenced in a study of control samples from healthy donors and cancer patients. The table came from immunoSEQ multiplex PCR; TCRdb's copy has only in-frame clones and leaves some out. The repertoire holds about 150,000 clones, 94% seen once, with about 5.6% in the top ten. Sequencing was performed on blood. These receptors were taken from a man between 35 and 55 years old in good health.

The chain couples TRBV30 to TRBJ1-1; no firm D call. The CDR3 sequence is 12 residues long. Trimming stripped 3 bases from V and 6 bases from J, with 11 bases between. Germline V gene data show CDR1 as GTSNPN and CDR2 as SVGIG (reference sequence). Here the CDR3 DNA reads TGTGCCTGGAGCGCGACGTGGGCTGAAGCTTTCTTT. Amino acids: CAWSATWAEAFF.

This clone was seen only once. The chain employs TRBV7-2 and TRBJ2-3, with D perhaps matching TRBD1 (5 bases). The germline V gene encodes CDR1 SGHTA and CDR2 FQGNSA. The CDR3 totals 13 residues. Trimming took off 5 bases at V and 4 bases at J, with 10 bases between the two ends. Here the CDR3 DNA reads TGTGCCAGCAGCCTCCAGGGCGCAGATACGCAGTATTTT. It codes for CASSLQGADTQYF.

This clone was detected only once. The chain employs TRBV7-2 and TRBJ1-1; 11 bases fit TRBD1. Germline V lookup: CDR1 SGHTA, CDR2 FQGNSA. With V trimmed by 5 bases and J by 10 bases, 12 bases remained unmatched. The CDR3 spans 15 residues. CDR3 DNA: TGTGCCAGCAGCCCCCACGGGACAGGGGGAATATCAGCTTTCTTT. It codes for CASSPHGTGGISAFF.

The rearrangement joins TRBV4-2 to TRBJ1-4; possible D gene TRBD1, 6 bases. The CDR3 has 18 amino acids. Germline lookup yields CDR1 LGHNA and CDR2 YNFKEQ. V was trimmed by 3 bases and J by 3 bases, leaving 20 bases between them. The CDR3 coding sequence is TGTGCCAGCAGCCACGGTGAACAGGGCGCGTTGGCTAATGAAAAACTGTTTTTT. It encodes CASSHGEQGALANEKLFF.

The chain couples TRBV2 to TRBJ1-5, with 8 nucleotides matching TRBD1. Trimming cost V 4 bases and J 7 bases; bases outside gene matches: 3. From germline, CDR1 is SNHLY and CDR2 FYNNEI. The CDR3 loop spans 13 amino acids. CDR3 protein: CASSGTGNQPQHF. The CDR3 DNA reads as TGTGCCAGCAGTGGGACAGGGAACCAGCCCCAGCATTTT.

As DNA, the CDR3 is TGTGCCAGCAGCGCCGAGGACATCGACTATGGCTACACCTTC. Amino acid sequence: CASSAEDIDYGYTF. The gene calls are TRBV9 and TRBJ1-2; a possible D gene is TRBD1 (5 bases). V lost 3 bases to trimming and J lost 3 bases, with 12 bases between them. Per the germline V gene, CDR1 is SGDLS and CDR2 is YYNGEE. This CDR3 is built from 14 residues.

The J gene is TRBJ2-1, the V gene TRBV13; D is unclear. V lost 1 base and J 0 bases, leaving 13 bases between the germline ends. This CDR3 comprises 17 residues. Germline CDR1 PRHDT, CDR2 FYEKMQ (reference sequence). The CDR3 protein is CASSLVLSGRSYNEQFF. CDR3 nucleotide sequence: TGTGCCAGCAGCTTAGTGCTCTCCGGGCGCTCCTACAATGAGCAGTTCTTC.

The chain uses TRBV28 and TRBJ1-5, with 9 bases identical to TRBD1. This CDR3 has 16 amino acids. V shed 2 bases, J shed 6 bases, and the junction held 8 bases outside the gene matches. CDR1 is MDHEN and CDR2 is SYDVKM in the germline V gene. In DNA form, the CDR3 reads TGTGCCAGCAGTTTAGGAGTGGGACAGGGAAGTCAGCCCCAGCATTTT. Amino acids: CASSLGVGQGSQPQHF.

The gene calls are TRBV5-1 and TRBJ1-3; D gene ambiguous. Germline CDR1 and CDR2: SGHRS and YFSETQ. V lost 4 bases, J lost 1 base, and 9 bases lay in between. This CDR3 is built from 14 residues. CDR3 in DNA: TGCGCCAGCAGCCCGGCGGGTTCTGGAAACACCATATATTTT. Translated: CASSPAGSGNTIYF. The variable domain in full, completed from reference TRBV5-1 and TRBJ1-3, reads KAGVTQTPRYLIKTRGQQVTLSCSPISGHRSVSWYQQTPGQGLQFLFEYFSETQRNKGNFPGRFSGRQFSNSRSEMNVSTLELGDSALYLCASSPAGSGNTIYFGEGSWLTVV.

This chain joins TRBV7-3 and TRBJ2-3; the match to TRBD2 covers 10 bases. The V gene's germline CDR1 is SGHTA and CDR2 FQGTGA. This CDR3 has 16 amino acids. The junction had 5 bases not matched to a gene; V was cut back by 5 bases and J by 0 bases. The CDR3 DNA is TGTGCCAGCAGCCGCGGACTAGCGGTGAGCACAGATACGCAGTATTTT. It translates to CASSRGLAVSTDTQYF.

V usage is TRBV6-1 and J usage is TRBJ2-2; 8 bases match TRBD1. V was pared by 4 bases and J by 5 bases, with 9 bases of the junction left unmatched. Germline values: CDR1 MNHNS, CDR2 SASEGT. The CDR3 extends over 16 amino acids. This chain's CDR3 is CASSVFRTGRTGELFF. The CDR3 DNA reads TGTGCCAGCAGTGTCTTCAGGACAGGGCGAACCGGGGAGCTGTTTTTT.

The chain combines TRBV3-1 (or the pseudogene TRBV3-2) with TRBJ2-2, with a weak D call TRBD2 (6 bases). The CDR3 spans 15 residues. Between the trimmed V and J ends, which lost 4 bases and 4 bases, there was a span of 13 bases. CDR1 is LGHDT, CDR2 YNNKEL, per germline (reference sequence). CDR3: CASSPLGGGTGELFF. As DNA, the CDR3 is TGTGCCAGCAGCCCCCTCGGGGGAGGCACCGGGGAGCTGTTTTTT.

This chain uses TRBV2 with TRBJ1-2, with no clear D. Germline V lookup: CDR1 SNHLY, CDR2 FYNNEI. Trimming took 5 bases from V and 5 from J, leaving 12 bases between them. The CDR3 has 13 residues. The CDR3 loop is CASSRTEEYGYTF. In nucleotides, the CDR3 is TGTGCCAGCAGTCGTACAGAGGAATATGGCTACACCTTC.

This clone was counted only a few times. This chain uses TRBV4-1 with TRBJ1-6, with 7 bases aligning to TRBD1. J was trimmed by 0 bases and V by 0 bases; bases with no gene match: 2. Germline values: CDR1 MGHRA, CDR2 YSYEKL. This CDR3 has 17 residues. CDR3 nucleotides: TGCGCCAGCAGCCAAGATAGGGACAGCTCCTATAATTCACCCCTCCACTTT. It is translated as CASSQDRDSSYNSPLHF.

V is TRBV7-9 and J is TRBJ1-2; D is perhaps TRBD1 (5 bases). The CDR3 covers 14 residues. Trimming cost V 2 bases and J 3 bases, with 10 bases left between them. The germline gives CDR1 SEHNR, CDR2 FQNEAQ (reference sequence). CDR3 protein: CASSLRGQDYGYTF. DNA for the CDR3: TGTGCCAGCAGCTTAAGGGGCCAGGACTATGGCTACACCTTC.

V gene TRBV7-2 combines with J gene TRBJ1-1, with 7 nucleotides matching TRBD1. This CDR3 contains 19 residues. With V trimmed by 0 bases and J by 0 bases, 13 bases remained unmatched. The germline V gene encodes CDR1 SGHTA and CDR2 FQGNSA. The CDR3 loop reads CASSLAGLGTENMNTEAFF. The CDR3 DNA is TGTGCCAGCAGCTTAGCAGGCCTAGGGACAGAAAATATGAACACTGAAGCTTTCTTT.

This clone was seen just once. The junction departs from the called germline gene at one end, perhaps through a read error. The V call is TRBV18, the J call TRBJ1-6, with D tentatively TRBD1 (5 bases). Per the germline V gene, CDR1 is KGHSH and CDR2 is LQKENI. The length of the CDR3 is 13 residues. In DNA, the CDR3 is TGTGCCAACTCAACCGGGACTGCGCTACCCCTCCACTTT. This gives the protein CANSTGTALPLHF. The variable domain in full, with the rest retrieved from reference TRBV18 and TRBJ1-6, is NAGVMQNPRHLVRRRGQEARLRCSPMKGHSHVYWYRQLPEEGLKFMVYLQKENIIDESGMPKERFSAEFPKEGPSILRIQQVVRGDSAAYFCANSTGTALPLHFGNGTRLTVT.

The chain's CDR3 is CASSSGGASGSYNSPLHF. The CDR3 region has the DNA TGTGCCAGCAGCTCAGGGGGTGCGAGTGGGTCCTATAATTCACCCCTCCACTTT. The chain uses TRBV5-4 and TRBJ1-6; TRBD1 agrees at 7 bases. CDR3 length: 18 residues. Trimming removed 3 bases from V and 1 base from J; junction bases left unmatched: 10. Germline V gives CDR1 SGHNT, CDR2 YYREEE (reference sequence).

This chain uses TRBV4-3 with TRBJ1-4; a possible D gene is TRBD1 (5 bases). The germline V and J ends were trimmed by 1 base and 11 bases, with 11 bases remaining between them. Per germline, CDR1 LGHNA and CDR2 YSLEER. The CDR3 has 13 amino acids. As DNA, the CDR3 is TGCGCCAGCAGCCAAGCTGTGACAGACAAACTGTTTTTT. Amino acid sequence: CASSQAVTDKLFF.

The rearrangement links TRBV11-2 to TRBJ1-1; D gene unclear. V lost 3 bases, J lost 4 bases, and 15 bases lay in between. Germline CDR1 is SGHAT and CDR2 is FQNNGV. CDR3 length: 15 amino acids. The CDR3 spells CASSLSLPRATEAFF. The CDR3 bases are TGTGCCAGCAGCTTGAGCCTCCCCCGCGCCACTGAAGCTTTCTTT.